This T cell receptor beta chain emerged from a study of blood T cell repertoires in COVID-19. As processed by the authors: Counts of nucleated cells, estimated from reference gene primer amplification, were obtained. Repertoires were generated with immunoSEQ multiplex PCR, while TCRdb's copy carries only in-frame clones and drops some. V and J calls plus clone size are reproduced from that table; the DNA served to infer D and trimming. This sample has 150,000 to 200,000 clones; about 85% occur once, and the top ten carry over 7%. From germline, CDR1 is SGHDT and CDR2 YYEEEE. This CDR3 region has 16 residues. V was clipped by 2 bases and J by 6 bases, with 19 bases between them.

The material sequenced was peripheral blood. V is TRBV5-6 and J is TRBJ2-3; possibly TRBD2 for D (5 bases). This receptor was identified in a woman of 80 years or more in a cohort sampled during active or convalescent COVID-19. In nucleotides, the CDR3 is TGTGCCAGCAGCTTCCGGGGTTTAAGGAGGTCCGATACGCAGTATTTT. Residues: CASSFRGLRRSDTQYF.